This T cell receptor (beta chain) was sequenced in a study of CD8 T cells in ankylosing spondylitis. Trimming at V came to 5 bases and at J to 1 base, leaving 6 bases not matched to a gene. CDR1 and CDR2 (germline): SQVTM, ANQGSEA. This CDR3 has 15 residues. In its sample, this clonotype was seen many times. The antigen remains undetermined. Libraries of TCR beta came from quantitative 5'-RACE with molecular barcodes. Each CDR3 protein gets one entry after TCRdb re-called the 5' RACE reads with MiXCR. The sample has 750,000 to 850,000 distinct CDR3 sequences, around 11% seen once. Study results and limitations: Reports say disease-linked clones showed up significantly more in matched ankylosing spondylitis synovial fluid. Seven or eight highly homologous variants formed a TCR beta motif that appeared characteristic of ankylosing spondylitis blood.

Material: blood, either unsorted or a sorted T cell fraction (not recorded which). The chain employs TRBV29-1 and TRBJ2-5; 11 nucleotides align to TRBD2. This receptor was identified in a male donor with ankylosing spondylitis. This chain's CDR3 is CSVLGLAGRQETQYF. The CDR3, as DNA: TGCAGCGTTCTAGGACTAGCGGGCCGCCAAGAGACCCAGTACTTC.